This TCR beta chain was sequenced in a study of CD8+ T cells in alopecia areata. This CDR3 region has 15 residues. CDR1 SNHLY and CDR2 FYNNEI come from the germline V gene. Trimming removed 6 bases from V and 1 base from J, with 13 bases in between. This sample's treatment: oral pan-JAK inhibitor, 5-10 mg twice daily. Once RNA had been extracted, it was reverse transcribed into cDNA to act as the sequencing template. Data came from immunoSEQ multiplex PCR; TCRdb stores just in-frame clones and leaves some out. The sample has fewer than 250,000 clones, under 80% seen once; the top ten hold under 1.5%. J is TRBJ2-1 and V is TRBV2, with a possible D match to TRBD2 (6 bases). The specimen comprised CD4+ T cells sorted from blood, sampled at roughly week 49, from a patient treated with tofacitinib. The source is a human donor with alopecia areata. The CDR3 is CASREGDLSYNEQFF. The CDR3, as DNA: TGTGCCAGCAGGGAGGGAGATCTATCCTACAATGAGCAGTTCTTC.